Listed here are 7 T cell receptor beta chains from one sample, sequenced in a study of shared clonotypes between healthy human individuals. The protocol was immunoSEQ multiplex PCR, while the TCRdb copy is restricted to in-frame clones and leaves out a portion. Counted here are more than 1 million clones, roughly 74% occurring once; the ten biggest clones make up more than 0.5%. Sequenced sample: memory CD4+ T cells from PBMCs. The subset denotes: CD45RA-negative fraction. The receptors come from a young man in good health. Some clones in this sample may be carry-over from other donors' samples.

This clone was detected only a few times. The DNA for the CDR3 is TGTGCCAGCAGCCGGGCGCGGAATGAGCAGTTCTTC. Translation gives CASSRARNEQFF. The rearrangement joins TRBV5-6 to TRBJ2-1, with D unresolved. Germline assignment: CDR1 SGHDT and CDR2 YYEEEE. Trimming shortened V by 4 bases and J by 7 bases, and 9 bases separated the two germline ends. The CDR3 spans 12 residues.

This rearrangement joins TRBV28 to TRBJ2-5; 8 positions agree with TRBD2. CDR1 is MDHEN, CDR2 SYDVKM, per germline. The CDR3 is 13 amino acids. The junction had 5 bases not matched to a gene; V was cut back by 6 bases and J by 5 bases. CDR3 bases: TGTGCCAGCAGCCGACTAGCGAGGGAGACCCAGTACTTC. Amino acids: CASSRLARETQYF.

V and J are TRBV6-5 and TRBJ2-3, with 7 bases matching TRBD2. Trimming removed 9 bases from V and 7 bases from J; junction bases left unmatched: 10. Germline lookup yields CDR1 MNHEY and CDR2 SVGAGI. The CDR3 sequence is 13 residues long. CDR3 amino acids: CASRQPGGNTQYF. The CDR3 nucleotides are TGTGCCAGTAGACAACCGGGGGGAAATACGCAGTATTTT.

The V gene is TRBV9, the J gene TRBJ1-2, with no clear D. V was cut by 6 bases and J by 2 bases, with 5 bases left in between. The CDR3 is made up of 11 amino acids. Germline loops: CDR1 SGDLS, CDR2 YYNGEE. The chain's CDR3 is CASNFNYGYTF. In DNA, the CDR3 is TGTGCCAGCAACTTCAACTATGGCTACACCTTC.

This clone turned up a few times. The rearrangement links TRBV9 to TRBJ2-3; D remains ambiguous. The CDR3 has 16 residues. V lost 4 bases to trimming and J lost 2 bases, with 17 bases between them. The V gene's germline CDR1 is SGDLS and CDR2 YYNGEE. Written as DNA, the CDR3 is TGTGCCAGCAGCACTGGCTTACTCCTAAACACAGATACGCAGTATTTT. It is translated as CASSTGLLLNTDTQYF.

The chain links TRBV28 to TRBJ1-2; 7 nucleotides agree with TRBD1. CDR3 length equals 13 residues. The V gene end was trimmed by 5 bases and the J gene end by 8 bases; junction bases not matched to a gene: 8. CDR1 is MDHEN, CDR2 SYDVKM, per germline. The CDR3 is CASSRTGLLGYTF. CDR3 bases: TGTGCCAGCAGTCGGACAGGTTTGTTAGGCTACACCTTC.

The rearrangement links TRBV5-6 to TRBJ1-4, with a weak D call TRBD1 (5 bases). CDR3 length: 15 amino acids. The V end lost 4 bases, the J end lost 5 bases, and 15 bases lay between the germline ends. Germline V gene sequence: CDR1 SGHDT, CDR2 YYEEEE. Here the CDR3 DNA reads TGTGCCAGCAGCGCCATATTCGGGGCAAATGAAAAACTGTTTTTT. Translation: CASSAIFGANEKLFF.